Presented here are 24 T cell receptor beta chains from one specimen sequenced in a study of shared clonotypes between healthy human individuals. Clones were read by immunoSEQ multiplex PCR, and TCRdb kept only the in-frame ones, dropping some. The sample lists 1.4 million to 1.5 million clones; 96% were seen once. What was sequenced was naive CD4+ T cells sorted from blood. Subset here: CD45RA+ positively selected. The receptor source for this set is a man younger than 40 in good health.

CDR3 bases: TGCGCCAGCAGCTTGGAGCGGGAGGGCTACGAGCAGTACTTC. This codes for CASSLEREGYEQYF. This chain joins TRBV5-1 and TRBJ2-7, with 10 bases lining up with TRBD2. J lost 3 bases, V lost 0 bases, and 0 bases had no gene match. In germline, CDR1 is SGHRS, CDR2 YFSETQ. The CDR3 consists of 14 residues.

The chain combines TRBV28 with TRBJ2-7; 11 bases agree with TRBD2. After removal of 7 bases from V and 1 base from J, the junction contained 9 bases not matched to a gene. The CDR3 runs 16 residues. Looked up from germline, CDR1 is MDHEN and CDR2 is SYDVKM. The CDR3 coding sequence is TGTGCCAGCAAAAGTACTAGCGGGAGAGGTTCCTACGAGCAGTACTTC. The encoded protein is CASKSTSGRGSYEQYF. Using reference TRBV28 and TRBJ2-7 for the parts outside the CDR3, the full variable domain is DVKVTQSSRYLVKRTGEKVFLECVQDMDHENMFWYRQDPGLGLRLIYFSYDVKMKEKGDIPEGYSVSREKKERFSLILESASTNQTSMYLCASKSTSGRGSYEQYFGPGTRLTVT.

The V call is TRBV19, the J call TRBJ2-5; a possible D gene is TRBD1 (6 bases). CDR1 LNHDA and CDR2 SQIVND come from the germline V gene (reference sequence). The CDR3 has 15 amino acids. Trimming took 10 bases from V and 2 from J, leaving 20 bases between them. The CDR3, as DNA: TGTGCCACTCGCACGGACAGTCAAGGACAAGAGACCCAGTACTTC. Protein sequence: CATRTDSQGQETQYF.

This sequence joins TRBV5-1 and TRBJ2-7; 12 bases align to TRBD2. The CDR3 is made up of 17 amino acids. Germline V gene data show CDR1 as SGHRS and CDR2 as YFSETQ. J was trimmed by 5 bases and V by 0 bases; bases with no gene match: 9. The CDR3 reads CASSLELAGGISHEQYF. In DNA form, the CDR3 reads TGCGCCAGCAGCTTGGAACTAGCGGGAGGAATTTCCCACGAGCAGTACTTC. The full variable domain, in which reference TRBV5-1 and TRBJ2-7 provide the parts outside the CDR3, is KAGVTQTPRYLIKTRGQQVTLSCSPISGHRSVSWYQQTPGQGLQFLFEYFSETQRNKGNFPGRFSGRQFSNSRSEMNVSTLELGDSALYLCASSLELAGGISHEQYFGPGTRLTVT.

The count of this clone is one. This chain links TRBV5-1 with TRBJ2-6; a possible D gene is TRBD1 (5 bases). Trimming left V 0 bases short and J 0 bases short, with 10 bases between. Germline CDR1 and CDR2: SGHRS and YFSETQ. This CDR3 has 17 amino acids. The CDR3 sequence is CASSLAEGASGANVLTF. The CDR3 bases are TGCGCCAGCAGCTTGGCGGAAGGGGCCTCTGGGGCCAACGTCCTGACTTTC.

The chain employs TRBV5-8 and TRBJ2-3, with D perhaps matching TRBD1 (5 bases). CDR3 length equals 16 residues. The V gene lost 3 bases and the J gene lost 1 base, with 15 bases spanning the gap. Germline V gene lookup returns CDR1 SGHTS and CDR2 YDEGEE. CDR3 DNA: TGTGCCAGCAGCTCATCCCAGGGAAGGGGCACAGATACGCAGTATTTT. Translating it yields CASSSSQGRGTDTQYF.

J is TRBJ2-1 and V is TRBV4-3, with 11 positions matching TRBD2. V shed 0 bases, J shed 7 bases, and the junction held 11 bases outside the gene matches. CDR1 and CDR2 from the germline V gene are LGHNA and YSLEER. The CDR3 has 18 amino acids. DNA of the CDR3: TGCGCCAGCAGCCAAGAGAGTACTAGCGGGAGCTTTCCTAATGAGCAGTTCTTC. It yields the protein CASSQESTSGSFPNEQFF.

This clone is a singleton in its sample. The V call is TRBV9, the J call TRBJ2-1; 11 bases agree with TRBD2. V shed 2 bases, J shed 7 bases, and the junction held 8 bases outside the gene matches. Germline CDR1 and CDR2: SGDLS and YYNGEE. CDR3 length: 16 amino acids. CDR3 nucleotides: TGTGCCAGCAGCGTGGGAGGACTAGCGGGTGGAAATGAGCAGTTCTTC. It yields the protein CASSVGGLAGGNEQFF.

This sequence joins TRBV28 and TRBJ1-1; D not certain. Germline V gene lookup returns CDR1 MDHEN and CDR2 SYDVKM. Trimming removed 2 bases from V and 10 bases from J, with 14 bases in between. There are 13 residues in the CDR3. For the CDR3, the DNA is TGTGCCAGCAGTTTAGGTGGGGTTCCGCGAGCTTTCTTT. This translates into CASSLGGVPRAFF.

The chain combines TRBV6-5 with TRBJ2-5; D is ambiguous. The CDR3 extends over 11 amino acids. The germline V gene has CDR1 MNHEY and CDR2 SVGAGI. The V end lost 6 bases, the J end lost 5 bases, and 7 bases lay between the germline ends. CDR3 amino acids: CASRRMETQYF. The CDR3 region has the DNA TGTGCCAGCAGGAGGATGGAGACCCAGTACTTC.

The rearrangement links TRBV5-1 to TRBJ1-1; no definite D call. Germline V gives CDR1 SGHRS, CDR2 YFSETQ. The CDR3 has 13 amino acids. V was clipped by 2 bases and J by 1 base, with 6 bases between them. CDR3 protein: CASSLKPNTEAFF. Here the CDR3 DNA reads TGCGCCAGCAGCTTAAAACCGAACACTGAAGCTTTCTTT.

This sequence joins TRBV27 and TRBJ2-3; 7 nucleotides match TRBD1. Germline values: CDR1 MNHEY, CDR2 SMNVEV (reference sequence). The ends lost 3 bases at V and 5 bases at J; junction bases unmatched: 14. There are 17 residues in the CDR3. CDR3 nucleotide sequence: TGTGCCAGCAGTTTTTTTTTCCGAGGGGACAGAAAAGATACGCAGTATTTT. The encoded protein is CASSFFFRGDRKDTQYF.

J is TRBJ2-1 and V is TRBV19; D perhaps matches TRBD2 (6 bases). The germline V and J ends were trimmed by 0 bases and 1 base, with 28 bases remaining between them. CDR1 is LNHDA, CDR2 SQIVND, per germline (reference sequence). The CDR3 covers 22 residues. DNA of the CDR3: TGTGCCAGTAGTATAGAGTTCCCCCAGGGAGGCCTGACAAAATTTTCCTACAATGAGCAGTTCTTC. It codes for CASSIEFPQGGLTKFSYNEQFF.

For this clone: Other DNA sequences within the sample encode an identical CDR3. The CDR3 spells CASSLSAGELFF. Here the CDR3 DNA reads TGTGCCAGCAGTTTATCGGCCGGGGAGCTGTTTTTT. The chain is built from TRBV28 and TRBJ2-2; D gene ambiguous. Trimming removed 1 base from V and 6 bases from J, with 3 bases in between. This CDR3 spans 12 amino acids. From germline, CDR1 is MDHEN and CDR2 SYDVKM. The variable domain in full, completed from reference TRBV28 and TRBJ2-2, reads DVKVTQSSRYLVKRTGEKVFLECVQDMDHENMFWYRQDPGLGLRLIYFSYDVKMKEKGDIPEGYSVSREKKERFSLILESASTNQTSMYLCASSLSAGELFFGEGSRLTVL.

The chain links TRBV28 to TRBJ1-2, with D tentatively TRBD1 (5 bases). V lost 5 bases, J lost 4 bases, and 11 bases lay in between. The CDR3 has 13 residues. CDR1 and CDR2 (germline): MDHEN, SYDVKM. The CDR3 sequence: CASSVLGGYGYTF. Here the CDR3 DNA reads TGTGCCAGCAGTGTTCTGGGGGGCTATGGCTACACCTTC.

The chain couples TRBV7-8 to TRBJ2-4, with D perhaps matching TRBD1 or TRBD2 (5 bases each). The length of the CDR3 is 14 residues. Per the germline V gene, CDR1 is SGHVS and CDR2 is FQNEAQ. Trimming removed 5 bases from V and 6 bases from J, with 14 bases in between. Here the CDR3 reads CASSHPGTGNIQYF. The CDR3 DNA reads as TGTGCCAGCAGCCACCCCGGGACGGGAAACATTCAGTACTTC.

This chain uses TRBV7-9 with TRBJ2-7, with D possibly called TRBD1 or TRBD2 (5 bases each). This CDR3 spans 17 amino acids. V gave up 5 bases and J gave up 1 base, with 21 bases separating them. Germline V gene sequence: CDR1 SEHNR, CDR2 FQNEAQ (reference sequence). DNA for the CDR3: TGTGCCAGCAGCCCGCCGGTCCCAGGGAGTTTGTCCTACGAGCAGTACTTC. As protein: CASSPPVPGSLSYEQYF.

The chain carries TRBV2 and TRBJ1-1; the match to TRBD1 covers 7 bases. V lost 8 bases, J lost 1 base, and 10 bases stayed unmatched. This CDR3 region has 15 residues. Germline CDR1 is SNHLY and CDR2 is FYNNEI. The CDR3 sequence: CASWWKGQPNTEAFF. The CDR3 DNA reads TGTGCCAGCTGGTGGAAGGGACAGCCGAACACTGAAGCTTTCTTT.

The V gene is TRBV27, the J gene TRBJ1-2; D remains ambiguous. Trimming cost V 5 bases and J 0 bases, with 7 bases left between them. CDR3 size: 13 residues. CDR1 is MNHEY and CDR2 is SMNVEV in the germline V gene (reference sequence). Here the CDR3 DNA reads TGTGCCAGCAGTCTCAAAGCTAACTATGGCTACACCTTC. This codes for CASSLKANYGYTF.

The chain is built from TRBV7-9 and TRBJ1-2, with D possibly TRBD1 on 5 matching bases. Germline V gene lookup returns CDR1 SEHNR and CDR2 FQNEAQ (reference sequence). This CDR3 region has 15 residues. Trimming left V 5 bases short and J 0 bases short, with 13 bases between. As DNA, the CDR3 is TGTGCCAGCAGCCCGGGACTGGTAGCTAACTATGGCTACACCTTC. This sequence encodes CASSPGLVANYGYTF.

This chain connects TRBV27 to TRBJ2-1; no clear D. The CDR3 has 14 amino acids. Germline CDR1 reads MNHEY; CDR2 reads SMNVEV (reference sequence). V lost 5 bases to trimming and J lost 2 bases, with 10 bases between them. The DNA of the CDR3 is TGTGCCAGCAGTCGCGTGACTCCCTACAATGAGCAGTTCTTC. This encodes CASSRVTPYNEQFF.

The chain carries TRBV27 and TRBJ2-5; 9 bases fit TRBD1. Germline CDR1 MNHEY, CDR2 SMNVEV (reference sequence). Trimming cost V 5 bases and J 5 bases; bases outside gene matches: 6. The CDR3 is made up of 14 amino acids. In DNA, the CDR3 is TGTGCCAGCAGTATACGACAGGGGGGGGAGACCCAGTACTTC. Translation: CASSIRQGGETQYF.

The chain links TRBV2 to TRBJ2-2; no clear D. V was cut by 4 bases and J by 2 bases, with 11 bases left in between. CDR1 and CDR2 (germline): SNHLY, FYNNEI. CDR3 size: 15 residues. CDR3 DNA sequence: TGTGCCAGCAGTGGGAACTCCATAAACACCGGGGAGCTGTTTTTT. Protein sequence: CASSGNSINTGELFF.

The rearrangement uses TRBV21-1 and TRBJ2-7; TRBD1 reflects the table's D call only, with no check against the DNA. TRBV21-1 is labeled a pseudogene. The CDR3 length is 18 residues. The CDR3 nucleotides are TGTGCCAGCAGCAAAGGAGGGACAGGGGACTTTTTCTCCTACGAGCAGTACTTC. As protein: CASSKGGTGDFFSYEQYF.